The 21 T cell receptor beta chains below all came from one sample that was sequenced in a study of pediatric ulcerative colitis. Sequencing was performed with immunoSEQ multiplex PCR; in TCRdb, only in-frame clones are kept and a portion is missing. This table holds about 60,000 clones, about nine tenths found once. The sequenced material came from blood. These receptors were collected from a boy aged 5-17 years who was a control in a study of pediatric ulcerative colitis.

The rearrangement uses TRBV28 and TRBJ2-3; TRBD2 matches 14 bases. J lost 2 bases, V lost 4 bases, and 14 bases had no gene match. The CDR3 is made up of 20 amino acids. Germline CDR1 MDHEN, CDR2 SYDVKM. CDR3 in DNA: TGTGCCAGCAGTTCTCTTGATCTCTTGACTAGCGGGGGGGCCACAGATACGCAGTATTTT. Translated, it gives CASSSLDLLTSGGATDTQYF.

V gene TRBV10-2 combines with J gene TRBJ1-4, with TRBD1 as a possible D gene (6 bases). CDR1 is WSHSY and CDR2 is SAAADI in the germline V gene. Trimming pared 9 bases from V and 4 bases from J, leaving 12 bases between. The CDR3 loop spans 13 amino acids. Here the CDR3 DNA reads TGCGCCAGTTGGGACACCAGTAATGAAAAACTGTTTTTT. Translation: CASWDTSNEKLFF.

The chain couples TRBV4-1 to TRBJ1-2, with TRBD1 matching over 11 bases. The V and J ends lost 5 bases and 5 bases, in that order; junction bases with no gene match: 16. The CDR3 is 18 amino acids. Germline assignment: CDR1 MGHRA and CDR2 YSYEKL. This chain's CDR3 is CASSAIQDRGHGEYGYTF. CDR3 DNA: TGCGCCAGCAGCGCCATTCAGGACAGGGGGCATGGGGAATATGGCTACACCTTC.

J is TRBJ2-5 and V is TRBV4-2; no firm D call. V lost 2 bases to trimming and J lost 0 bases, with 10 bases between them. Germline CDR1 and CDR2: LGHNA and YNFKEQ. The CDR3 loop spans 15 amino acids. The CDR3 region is CASSQRHGHQETQYF. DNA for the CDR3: TGTGCCAGCAGCCAACGACACGGGCACCAAGAGACCCAGTACTTC.

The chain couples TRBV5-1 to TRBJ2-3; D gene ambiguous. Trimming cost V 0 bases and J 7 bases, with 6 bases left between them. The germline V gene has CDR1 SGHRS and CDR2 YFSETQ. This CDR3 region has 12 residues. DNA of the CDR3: TGCGCCAGCAGCTTGGGGGATAATACGCAGTATTTT. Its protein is CASSLGDNTQYF.

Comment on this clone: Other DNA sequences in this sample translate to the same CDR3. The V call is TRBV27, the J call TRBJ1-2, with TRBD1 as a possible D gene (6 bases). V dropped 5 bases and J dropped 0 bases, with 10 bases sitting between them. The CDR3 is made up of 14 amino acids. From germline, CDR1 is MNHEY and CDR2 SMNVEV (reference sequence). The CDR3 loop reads CASSRDRSNYGYTF. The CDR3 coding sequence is TGTGCCAGCAGTCGCGACAGGTCTAACTATGGCTACACCTTC.

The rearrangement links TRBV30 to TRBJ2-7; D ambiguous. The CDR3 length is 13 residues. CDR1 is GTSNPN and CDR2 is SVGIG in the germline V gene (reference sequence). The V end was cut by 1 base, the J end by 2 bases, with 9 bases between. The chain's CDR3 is CAWSAWHPYEQYF. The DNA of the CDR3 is TGTGCCTGGAGTGCGTGGCATCCCTACGAGCAGTACTTC.

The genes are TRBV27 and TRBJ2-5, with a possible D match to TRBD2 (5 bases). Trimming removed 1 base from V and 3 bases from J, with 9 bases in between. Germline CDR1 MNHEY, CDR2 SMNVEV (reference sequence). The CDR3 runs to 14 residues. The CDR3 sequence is CASSLLDSKETQYF. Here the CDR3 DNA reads TGTGCCAGCAGTTTATTGGACTCGAAAGAGACCCAGTACTTC.

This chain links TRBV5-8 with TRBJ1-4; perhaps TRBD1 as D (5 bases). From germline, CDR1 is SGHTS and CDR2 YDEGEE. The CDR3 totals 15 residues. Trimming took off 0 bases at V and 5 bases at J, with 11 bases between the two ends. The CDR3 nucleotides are TGTGCCAGCAGCTTGGGGGACGTAGGGAATGAAAAACTGTTTTTT. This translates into CASSLGDVGNEKLFF.

The CDR3 bases are TGCGCCAGCAGCCCCGGTATGGAGTTACGCGGCTACACCTTC. Amino acid sequence: CASSPGMELRGYTF. The rearrangement links TRBV5-1 to TRBJ1-2; no clear D. CDR3 length equals 14 residues. V was pared by 4 bases and J by 8 bases, with 18 bases between. Germline CDR1 SGHRS, CDR2 YFSETQ.

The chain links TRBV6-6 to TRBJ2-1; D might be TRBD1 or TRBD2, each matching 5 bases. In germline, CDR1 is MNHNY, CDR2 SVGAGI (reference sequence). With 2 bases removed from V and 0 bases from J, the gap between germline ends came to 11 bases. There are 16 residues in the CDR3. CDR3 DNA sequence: TGTGCCAGCAGTTACCCCCCAGGGAGCTCCTACAATGAGCAGTTCTTC. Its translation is CASSYPPGSSYNEQFF.

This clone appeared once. The CDR3 is CASRPSGGIGEKLFF. For the CDR3, the DNA is TGTGCCAGCAGACCCTCAGGGGGCATAGGTGAAAAACTGTTTTTT. The gene calls are TRBV6-5 and TRBJ1-4; 8 bases are shared with TRBD1. Trimming at V came to 6 bases and at J to 7 bases, leaving 10 bases not matched to a gene. Germline CDR1 reads MNHEY; CDR2 reads SVGAGI. The CDR3 is 15 residues long.

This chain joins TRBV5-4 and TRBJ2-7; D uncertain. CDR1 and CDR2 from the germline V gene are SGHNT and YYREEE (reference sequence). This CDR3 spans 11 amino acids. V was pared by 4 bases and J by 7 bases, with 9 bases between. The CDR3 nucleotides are TGTGCCAGCAGCAGCCCTAAGGAGCAGTACTTC. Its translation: CASSSPKEQYF.

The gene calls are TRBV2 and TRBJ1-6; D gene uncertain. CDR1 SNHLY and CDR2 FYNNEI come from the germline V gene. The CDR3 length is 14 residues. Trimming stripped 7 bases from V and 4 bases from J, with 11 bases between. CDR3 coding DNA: TGTGCCAGCATCCGTCAGCATTATAATTCACCCCTCCACTTT. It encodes CASIRQHYNSPLHF.

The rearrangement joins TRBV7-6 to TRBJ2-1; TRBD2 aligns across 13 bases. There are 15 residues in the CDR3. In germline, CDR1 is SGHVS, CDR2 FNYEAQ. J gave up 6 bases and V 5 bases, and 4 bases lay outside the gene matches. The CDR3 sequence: CASSPTSGRINEQFF. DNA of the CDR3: TGTGCCAGCAGCCCGACTAGCGGGAGGATCAATGAGCAGTTCTTC.

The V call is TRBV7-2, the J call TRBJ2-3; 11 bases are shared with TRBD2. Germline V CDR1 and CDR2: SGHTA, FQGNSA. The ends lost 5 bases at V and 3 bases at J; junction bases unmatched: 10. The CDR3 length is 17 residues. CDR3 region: CASSTSRLAGKTDTQYF. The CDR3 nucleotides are TGTGCCAGCAGCACCTCCAGACTAGCGGGAAAGACAGATACGCAGTATTTT.

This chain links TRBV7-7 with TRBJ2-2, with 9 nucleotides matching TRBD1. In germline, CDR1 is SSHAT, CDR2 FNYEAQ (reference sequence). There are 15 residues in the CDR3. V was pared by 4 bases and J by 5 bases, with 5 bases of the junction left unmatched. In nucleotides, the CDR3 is TGTGCCAGCAGCTCCCAGGACAGGGGAACCGGGGAGCTGTTTTTT. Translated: CASSSQDRGTGELFF. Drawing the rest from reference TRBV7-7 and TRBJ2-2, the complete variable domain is GAGVSQSPRYKVTKRGQDVTLRCDPISSHATLYWYQQALGQGPEFLTYFNYEAQPDKSGLPSDRFSAERPEGSISTLTIQRTEQRDSAMYRCASSSQDRGTGELFFGEGSRLTVL.

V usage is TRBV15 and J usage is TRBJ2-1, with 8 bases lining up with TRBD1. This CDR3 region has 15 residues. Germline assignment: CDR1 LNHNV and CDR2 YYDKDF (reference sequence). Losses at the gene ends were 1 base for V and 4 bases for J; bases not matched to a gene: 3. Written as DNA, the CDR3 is TGTGCCACCAGCAGAGCGACAGGGGATTACAATGAGCAGTTCTTC. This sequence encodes CATSRATGDYNEQFF. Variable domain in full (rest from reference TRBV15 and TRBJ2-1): DAMVIQNPRYQVTQFGKPVTLSCSQTLNHNVMYWYQQKSSQAPKLLFHYYDKDFNNEADTPDNFQSRRPNTSFCFLDIRSPGLGDTAMYLCATSRATGDYNEQFFGPGTRLTVL.

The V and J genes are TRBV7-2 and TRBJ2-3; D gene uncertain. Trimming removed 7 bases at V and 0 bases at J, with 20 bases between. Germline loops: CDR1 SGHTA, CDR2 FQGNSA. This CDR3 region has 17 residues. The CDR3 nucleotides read TGTGCCAGCACCAATACCCCGCAGTTCCTTAGCACAGATACGCAGTATTTT. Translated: CASTNTPQFLSTDTQYF.

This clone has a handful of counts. The CDR3 DNA is TGTGCCAGCAGCTTATACCAAACACACGATACGCAGTATTTT. Amino acids: CASSLYQTHDTQYF. The V call is TRBV7-2, the J call TRBJ2-3; no firm D call. From germline, CDR1 is SGHTA and CDR2 FQGNSA. CDR3 length equals 14 residues. V lost 2 bases and J 6 bases, leaving 12 bases between the germline ends. The complete variable domain, with remaining parts taken from reference TRBV7-2 and TRBJ2-3, reads GAGVSQSPSNKVTEKGKDVELRCDPISGHTALYWYRQSLGQGLEFLIYFQGNSAPDKSGLPSDRFSAERTGGSVSTLTIQRTQQEDSAVYLCASSLYQTHDTQYFGPGTRLTVL.

The CDR3 nucleotides are TGCAGCGTTGAAGATCGGCCAGGTTCTAATGAGCAGTTCTTC. Encoded protein: CSVEDRPGSNEQFF. This chain joins TRBV29-1 and TRBJ2-1; D unresolved. The CDR3 sequence is 14 residues long. Per germline, CDR1 SQVTM and CDR2 ANQGSEA. Trimming took off 0 bases at V and 7 bases at J, with 13 bases between the two ends.